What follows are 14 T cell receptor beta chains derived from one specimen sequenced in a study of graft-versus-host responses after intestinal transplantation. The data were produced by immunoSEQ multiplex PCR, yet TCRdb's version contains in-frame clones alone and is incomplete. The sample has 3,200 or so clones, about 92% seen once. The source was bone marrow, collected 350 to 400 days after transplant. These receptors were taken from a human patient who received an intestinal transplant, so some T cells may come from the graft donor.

The CDR3 loop reads CASSVRPNTGELFF. The DNA for the CDR3 is TGTGCCAGCAGCGTAAGGCCGAACACCGGGGAGCTGTTTTTT. The V and J genes are TRBV9 and TRBJ2-2; D gene uncertain. CDR3 length: 14 residues. CDR1 is SGDLS and CDR2 is YYNGEE in the germline V gene. V was cut by 1 base and J by 0 bases, with 4 bases left in between.

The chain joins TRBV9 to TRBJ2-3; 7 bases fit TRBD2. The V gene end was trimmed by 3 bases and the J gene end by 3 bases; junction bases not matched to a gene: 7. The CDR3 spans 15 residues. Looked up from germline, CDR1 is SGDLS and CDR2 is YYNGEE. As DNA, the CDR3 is TGTGCCAGCAGCGCCCCGGGCGGGGGTACAGATACGCAGTATTTT. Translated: CASSAPGGGTDTQYF.

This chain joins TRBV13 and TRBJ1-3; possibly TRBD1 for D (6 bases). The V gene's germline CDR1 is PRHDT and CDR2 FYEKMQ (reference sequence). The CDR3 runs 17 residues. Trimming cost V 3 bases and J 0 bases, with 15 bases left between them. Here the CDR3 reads CASSFSPGAYSGNTIYF. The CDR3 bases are TGTGCCAGCAGCTTTAGTCCAGGGGCGTACTCTGGAAACACCATATATTTT.

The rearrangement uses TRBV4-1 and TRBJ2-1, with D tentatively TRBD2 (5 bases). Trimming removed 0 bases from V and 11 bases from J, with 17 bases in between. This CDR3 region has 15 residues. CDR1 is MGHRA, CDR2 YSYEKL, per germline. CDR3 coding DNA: TGCGCCAGCAGCCAAGAATGGCTAGCCCAAAGTAAGCAGTTCTTC. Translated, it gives CASSQEWLAQSKQFF.

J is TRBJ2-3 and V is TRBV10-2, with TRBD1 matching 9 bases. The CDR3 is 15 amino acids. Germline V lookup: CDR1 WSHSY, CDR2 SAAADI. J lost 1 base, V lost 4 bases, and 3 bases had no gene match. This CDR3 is CASSARQGGTDTQYF. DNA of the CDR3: TGCGCCAGCAGTGCGCGACAGGGGGGCACAGATACGCAGTATTTT.

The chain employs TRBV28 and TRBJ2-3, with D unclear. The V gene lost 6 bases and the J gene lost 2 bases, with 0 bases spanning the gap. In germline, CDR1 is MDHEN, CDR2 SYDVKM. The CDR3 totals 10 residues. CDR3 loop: CASSTDTQYF. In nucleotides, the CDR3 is TGTGCCAGCAGCACAGATACGCAGTATTTT. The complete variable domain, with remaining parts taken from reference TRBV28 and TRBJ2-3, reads DVKVTQSSRYLVKRTGEKVFLECVQDMDHENMFWYRQDPGLGLRLIYFSYDVKMKEKGDIPEGYSVSREKKERFSLILESASTNQTSMYLCASSTDTQYFGPGTRLTVL.

This CDR3 reads CAISELPRGGFQPQHF. DNA for the CDR3: TGTGCCATCAGTGAGTTACCCAGGGGTGGGTTTCAGCCCCAGCATTTT. The V call is TRBV10-3, the J call TRBJ1-5, with a tentative D call TRBD1 (6 bases). This CDR3 is 16 amino acids long. Trimming shortened V by 1 base and J by 6 bases, and 16 bases separated the two germline ends. The germline CDR1 and CDR2 sequences are ENHRY and SYGVKD.

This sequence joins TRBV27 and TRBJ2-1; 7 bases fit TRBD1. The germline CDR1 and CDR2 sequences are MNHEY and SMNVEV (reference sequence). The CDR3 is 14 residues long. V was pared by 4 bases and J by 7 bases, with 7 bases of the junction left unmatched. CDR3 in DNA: TGTGCCAGCAGTTATCAGGGACAGCATAATGAGCAGTTCTTC. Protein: CASSYQGQHNEQFF.

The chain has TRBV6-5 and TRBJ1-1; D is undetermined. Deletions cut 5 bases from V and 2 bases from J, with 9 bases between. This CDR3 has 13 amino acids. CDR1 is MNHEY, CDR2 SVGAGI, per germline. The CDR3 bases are TGTGCCAGCAGTAGGACGGCTAACACTGAAGCTTTCTTT. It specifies CASSRTANTEAFF.

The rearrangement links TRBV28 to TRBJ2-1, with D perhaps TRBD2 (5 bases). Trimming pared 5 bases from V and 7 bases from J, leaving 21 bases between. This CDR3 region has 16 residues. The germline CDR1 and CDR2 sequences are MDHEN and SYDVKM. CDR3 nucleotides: TGTGCCAGCAGTACCCTGTGGGCCTCGGAGGTGAATGAGCAGTTCTTC. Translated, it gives CASSTLWASEVNEQFF.

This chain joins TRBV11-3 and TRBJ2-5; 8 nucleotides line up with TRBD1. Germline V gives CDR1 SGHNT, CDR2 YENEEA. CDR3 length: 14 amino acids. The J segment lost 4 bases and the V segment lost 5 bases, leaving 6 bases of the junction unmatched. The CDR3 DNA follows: TGTGCCAGCAGCCCTGGACAGGGTAGAGAGACCCAGTACTTC. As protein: CASSPGQGRETQYF. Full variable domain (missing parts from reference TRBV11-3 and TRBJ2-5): EAGVVQSPRYKIIEKKQPVAFWCNPISGHNTLYWYLQNLGQGPELLIRYENEEAVDDSQLPKDRFSAERLKGVDSTLKIQPAELGDSAVYLCASSPGQGRETQYFGPGTRLLVL.

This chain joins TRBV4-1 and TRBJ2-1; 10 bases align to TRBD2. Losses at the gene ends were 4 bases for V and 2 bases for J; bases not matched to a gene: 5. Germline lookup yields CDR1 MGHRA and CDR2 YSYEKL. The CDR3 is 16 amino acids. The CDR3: CASSPTSGTAYNEQFF. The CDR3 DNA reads TGCGCCAGCAGCCCTACTAGCGGGACAGCCTACAATGAGCAGTTCTTC.

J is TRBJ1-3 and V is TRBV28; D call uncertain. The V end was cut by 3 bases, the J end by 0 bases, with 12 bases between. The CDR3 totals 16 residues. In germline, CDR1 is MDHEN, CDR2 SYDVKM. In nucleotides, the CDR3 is TGTGCCAGCAGTTTCCTACAGAGTCCCTCTGGAAACACCATATATTTT. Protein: CASSFLQSPSGNTIYF.

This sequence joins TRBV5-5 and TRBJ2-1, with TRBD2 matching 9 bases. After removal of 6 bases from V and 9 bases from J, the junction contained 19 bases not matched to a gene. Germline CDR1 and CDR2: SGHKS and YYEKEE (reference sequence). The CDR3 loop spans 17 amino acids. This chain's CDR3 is CASNGLLVIAGATEQFF. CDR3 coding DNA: TGTGCCAGCAACGGTTTATTGGTAATAGCGGGAGCGACTGAGCAGTTCTTC.